Shown below are 9 T cell receptor beta chains from a single sample sequenced in a study of CD8 T cells in Susac syndrome. When the RNA was reverse transcribed, random hexamers were used with an input of about 0.5 to 1 ug. TCRdb called the immunoSEQ multiplex PCR reads again in MiXCR, with one record for every CDR3 protein. The sample has around 140,000 distinct CDR3 sequences; 80% to 85% are singletons. Input material: CD8+ T cells from PBMCs. The receptor source for this set is a human donor with multiple sclerosis.

The CDR3 nucleotides read TGTGCCAGCAGGGGGACAGGGAACACCGGGGAGCTGTTTTTT. Protein sequence: CASRGTGNTGELFF. The chain combines TRBV12-3 or TRBV12-4 with TRBJ2-2; 8 positions agree with TRBD1. The CDR3 consists of 14 residues. V trimming: 6 bases; J trimming: 1 base; junction bases outside the gene matches: 1.

The genes are TRBV11-2 and TRBJ2-7; 10 bases fit TRBD1. Germline-derived CDR1 and CDR2 are SGHAT and FQNNGV. V lost 8 bases to trimming and J lost 3 bases; unmatched junction nucleotides: 13. This CDR3 has 16 amino acids. The CDR3: CASSPEGTGVVYEQYV. The CDR3 DNA is TGTGCCAGCTCTCCGGAGGGGACAGGGGTCGTCTACGAGCAGTACGTC.

The chain links TRBV27 to TRBJ1-5; unclear D gene. The V gene's germline CDR1 is MNHEY and CDR2 SMNVEV (reference sequence). The CDR3 totals 13 residues. Trimming shortened V by 0 bases and J by 3 bases, and 3 bases separated the two germline ends. This CDR3 is CASSLSINQPQHF. As DNA, the CDR3 is TGTGCCAGCAGTTTATCGATCAATCAGCCCCAGCATTTT.

For the CDR3, the DNA is TGTGCCAGCAGTTTCGGGGGGTCCTACGAGCAGTACTTC. The encoded protein is CASSFGGSYEQYF. The chain uses TRBV27 and TRBJ2-7; 7 bases are a match to TRBD2. The V segment lost 3 bases and the J segment 1 base; nucleotides outside the gene matches: 0. The CDR3 runs to 13 residues. The V gene's germline CDR1 is MNHEY and CDR2 SMNVEV (reference sequence).

This chain joins TRBV28 and TRBJ1-6; D is ambiguous. V lost 2 bases to trimming and J lost 8 bases, with 13 bases between them. Germline V gene data show CDR1 as MDHEN and CDR2 as SYDVKM. There are 15 residues in the CDR3. The CDR3 nucleotides are TGTGCCAGCAGTTTAGGGAGAATGATAGATTCACCCCTCCACTTT. It translates to CASSLGRMIDSPLHF.

The rearrangement uses TRBV5-6 and TRBJ1-2, with a possible D match to TRBD1 (5 bases). CDR3 length: 13 residues. V was shortened by 5 bases and J by 8 bases, with 16 bases between the two germline ends. CDR1 is SGHDT, CDR2 YYEEEE, per germline. The CDR3 nucleotides are TGTGCCAGCAGTTCGAACGCAGGGTACGGCTACACCTTC. It specifies CASSSNAGYGYTF.

This clonotype was seen just once. The V and J genes are TRBV12-3 or TRBV12-4 and TRBJ1-1; D is unresolved. The CDR3 has 20 amino acids. Trimming removed 2 bases from V and 0 bases from J, with 25 bases in between. In nucleotides, the CDR3 is TGTGCCAGCAGTTTATATCCTCCCCGGACGGGTTATCGGATGAACACTGAAGCTTTCTTT. Its translation is CASSLYPPRTGYRMNTEAFF.

The chain has TRBV12-3 or TRBV12-4 and TRBJ2-1; tentatively, D is TRBD2 (5 bases). Trimming left V 3 bases short and J 7 bases short, with 16 bases between. CDR3 length: 15 amino acids. The CDR3 protein is CASSFALPGSNEQFF. DNA for the CDR3: TGTGCCAGCAGTTTTGCCCTCCCGGGATCAAATGAGCAGTTCTTC.

The genes are TRBV18 and TRBJ2-7; the D is unclear. From germline, CDR1 is KGHSH and CDR2 LQKENI. The CDR3 covers 17 residues. The V and J ends lost 1 base and 1 base respectively, with 17 bases between them. This CDR3 reads CASSPRSASTWSYEQYF. The CDR3 region has the DNA TGTGCCAGCTCACCACGGAGCGCGTCAACTTGGTCCTACGAGCAGTACTTC.